These 26 T cell receptor beta chains came from one sample sequenced in a study of T cell responses to AZD1222 COVID-19 vaccine. The table came from immunoSEQ multiplex PCR; TCRdb's copy has only in-frame clones and leaves some out. This sample has about 85,000 clones, with roughly 90% found just once. This material consisted of peripheral blood, taken on day 0 of AZD1222 vaccination. Receptors were obtained from an adult in good health.

V usage is TRBV5-4 and J usage is TRBJ2-2, with TRBD1 identical over 7 bases. The trim removed 3 bases at V and 2 bases at J, leaving 7 bases unmatched. The CDR3 totals 16 residues. Germline V gene data show CDR1 as SGHNT and CDR2 as YYREEE (reference sequence). The CDR3 sequence is CASSSNRGLNTGELFF. The CDR3 nucleotides read TGTGCCAGCAGCTCTAACAGGGGCCTCAACACCGGGGAGCTGTTTTTT.

The rearrangement links TRBV27 to TRBJ1-3, with TRBD1 as a possible D gene (6 bases). V was cut by 6 bases and J by 2 bases, with 23 bases left in between. The CDR3 sequence is 18 residues long. Germline lookup yields CDR1 MNHEY and CDR2 SMNVEV (reference sequence). The CDR3 reads CASSPMGALPGTGNTIYF. In nucleotides, the CDR3 is TGTGCCAGCAGCCCCATGGGGGCTCTCCCTGGGACTGGAAACACCATATATTTT.

The genes are TRBV2 and TRBJ2-3; 11 bases align to TRBD2. This CDR3 is 17 amino acids long. CDR1 SNHLY and CDR2 FYNNEI come from the germline V gene. V shed 3 bases and J 0 bases; nucleotides not matched to a gene: 5. CDR3 DNA: TGTGCCAGCAGTGAGGGCGGGACTAGCGGTAGCACAGATACGCAGTATTTT. Translating gives CASSEGGTSGSTDTQYF.

The genes are TRBV7-9 and TRBJ1-2; D is perhaps TRBD1 (6 bases). The V end lost 5 bases, the J end lost 7 bases, and 11 bases lay between the germline ends. Germline CDR1 SEHNR, CDR2 FQNEAQ (reference sequence). CDR3 size: 12 residues. This chain's CDR3 is CASSAGTFGYTF. The CDR3 DNA follows: TGTGCCAGCAGCGCAGGGACATTTGGCTACACCTTC. Looking up the rest from reference TRBV7-9 and TRBJ1-2 gives the full variable domain: DTGVSQNPRHKITKRGQNVTFRCDPISEHNRLYWYRQTLGQGPEFLTYFQNEAQLEKSRLLSDRFSAERPKGSFSTLEIQRTEQGDSAMYLCASSAGTFGYTFGSGTRLTVV.

J is TRBJ1-5 and V is TRBV27, with a tentative D call TRBD1 (6 bases). CDR1 is MNHEY and CDR2 is SMNVEV in the germline V gene (reference sequence). V lost 6 bases to trimming and J lost 6 bases, with 9 bases between them. The CDR3 runs 12 residues. Here the CDR3 reads CASRQGSQPQHF. For the CDR3, the DNA is TGTGCCAGCAGACAGGGTTCTCAGCCCCAGCATTTT.

This clone turned up a few times. The chain recombines TRBV12-3 or TRBV12-4 with TRBJ1-2; no clear D. The CDR3 totals 13 residues. The ends were cut back, 3 bases at V and 4 bases at J, with 9 bases in the middle. The CDR3 bases are TGTGCCAGCAGTTTTGCGGGAGTCTATGGCTACACCTTC. Translating gives CASSFAGVYGYTF.

The J gene is TRBJ2-2, the V gene TRBV6-5; TRBD1 agrees at 9 bases. Per germline, CDR1 MNHEY and CDR2 SVGAGI. This CDR3 has 15 residues. V lost 6 bases and J lost 9; bases outside the gene matches: 11. The CDR3 here is CASRSRDRDSRELFF. The CDR3 DNA sequence: TGTGCCAGCAGATCCCGGGACAGGGATTCAAGGGAGCTGTTTTTT.

The chain is built from TRBV7-2 and TRBJ1-5; the match to TRBD1 covers 8 bases. CDR3 length: 17 residues. Germline-derived CDR1 and CDR2 are SGHTA and FQGNSA. J gave up 2 bases and V 0 bases, and 6 bases lay outside the gene matches. The CDR3 region is CASSLAASGGGNQPQHF. CDR3 nucleotides: TGTGCCAGCAGCTTAGCGGCGTCAGGGGGCGGCAATCAGCCCCAGCATTTT.

As to this clone: One junction end disagrees with the germline gene, perhaps due to a read error. The chain joins TRBV7-7 to TRBJ2-1; 7 bases fit TRBD1. Germline loops: CDR1 SSHAT, CDR2 FNYEAQ (reference sequence). The CDR3 runs to 17 residues. In nucleotides, the CDR3 is TGTGCTAGCAGCCCCCGGACAGGCTCCCACCTCTGGGGTGAGCAGTTCTTC. This translates into CASSPRTGSHLWGEQFF.

This sequence joins TRBV27 and TRBJ1-6; D uncertain. The CDR3 is 13 amino acids. Trimming cost V 0 bases and J 18 bases, with 15 bases left between them. CDR1 MNHEY and CDR2 SMNVEV come from the germline V gene (reference sequence). Written as DNA, the CDR3 is TGTGCCAGCAGTTTATCCAGGACTGGGATCGGCCACTTT. It specifies CASSLSRTGIGHF.

The chain combines TRBV5-5 with TRBJ1-4; TRBD1 matches 7 bases. V lost 4 bases and J lost 0; bases outside the gene matches: 6. CDR3 length: 16 amino acids. Germline loops: CDR1 SGHKS, CDR2 YYEKEE (reference sequence). The CDR3 DNA reads as TGTGCCAGCAGCGTGACAGGGTCGACAACTAATGAAAAACTGTTTTTT. Its protein is CASSVTGSTTNEKLFF.

J is TRBJ2-1 and V is TRBV14; TRBD2 matches at 12 bases. Germline CDR1 and CDR2: SGHDN and FVKESK. This CDR3 comprises 16 residues. The V gene end was trimmed by 6 bases and the J gene end by 9 bases; junction bases not matched to a gene: 12. CDR3 coding DNA: TGTGCCAGCAGTCCCTTGACTAGCGGGGGCCCTCTTGAGCAGTTCTTC. It translates to CASSPLTSGGPLEQFF.

The chain joins TRBV1 to TRBJ2-3. TRBV1 constitutes a pseudogene. The CDR3 extends over 21 amino acids. Here the CDR3 reads CTSSPPTVILFGAHPTDTQYF. CDR3 DNA: TGCACCAGCAGCCCTCCCACCGTTATCTTATTCGGGGCCCACCCCACAGATACGCAGTATTTT.

The genes are TRBV5-1 and TRBJ1-1, with D maybe TRBD1 (6 bases). This CDR3 comprises 12 residues. V was trimmed by 5 bases and J by 4 bases, leaving 9 bases between them. The germline CDR1 and CDR2 sequences are SGHRS and YFSETQ. CDR3 sequence reads: CASRQTGTEAFF. In DNA form, the CDR3 reads TGCGCCAGCAGACAGACAGGCACTGAAGCTTTCTTT.

This sequence joins TRBV11-2 and TRBJ2-3, with TRBD2 matching 7 bases. This CDR3 is built from 16 residues. Germline V gene data show CDR1 as SGHAT and CDR2 as FQNNGV. The J segment lost 4 bases and the V segment lost 6 bases, leaving 13 bases of the junction unmatched. The CDR3 nucleotides read TGTGCCAGCAGGATTTGGGCGGGAGATCGATCAGATACGCAGTATTTT. It is translated as CASRIWAGDRSDTQYF.

Here the CDR3 DNA reads TGCGCCAGCAGTGGGACAGCCGGGGGTAACTATGGCTACACCTTC. This encodes CASSGTAGGNYGYTF. The chain combines TRBV5-1 with TRBJ1-2, with TRBD1 matching over 7 bases. The CDR3 runs to 15 residues. The V segment lost 5 bases and the J segment 1 base; nucleotides outside the gene matches: 8. From germline, CDR1 is SGHRS and CDR2 YFSETQ.

This clone has a single count. The chain has TRBV11-2 and TRBJ2-2; maybe TRBD1 (5 bases). CDR3 length equals 13 residues. Deletions cut 1 base from V and 5 bases from J, with 5 bases between. CDR1 is SGHAT, CDR2 FQNNGV, per germline. CDR3 sequence: CASSLAGTGELFF. CDR3 sequence (DNA): TGTGCCAGCAGCTTAGCAGGGACCGGGGAGCTGTTTTTT. The variable domain in full, with the rest retrieved from reference TRBV11-2 and TRBJ2-2, is EAGVAQSPRYKIIEKRQSVAFWCNPISGHATLYWYQQILGQGPKLLIQFQNNGVVDDSQLPKDRFSAERLKGVDSTLKIQPAKLEDSAVYLCASSLAGTGELFFGEGSRLTVL.

CDR3 bases: TGCGCCAGCAGCTTTGTGACGCACACAGATACGCAGTATTTT. Its translation is CASSFVTHTDTQYF. The chain recombines TRBV5-1 with TRBJ2-3; D remains unclear. The germline V gene has CDR1 SGHRS and CDR2 YFSETQ. This CDR3 region has 14 residues. The V gene lost 2 bases and the J gene lost 2 bases, with 9 bases spanning the gap. Combining the CDR3 with reference TRBV5-1 and TRBJ2-3 gives the whole variable domain KAGVTQTPRYLIKTRGQQVTLSCSPISGHRSVSWYQQTPGQGLQFLFEYFSETQRNKGNFPGRFSGRQFSNSRSEMNVSTLELGDSALYLCASSFVTHTDTQYFGPGTRLTVL.

V and J are TRBV4-1 and TRBJ2-3; perhaps TRBD2 as D (6 bases). The V end lost 5 bases, the J end lost 3 bases, and 12 bases lay between the germline ends. The germline V gene has CDR1 MGHRA and CDR2 YSYEKL. CDR3 length equals 14 residues. CDR3 sequence: CASSWGVRTDTQYF. The CDR3 bases are TGCGCCAGCAGCTGGGGGGTTAGAACAGATACGCAGTATTTT.

V is TRBV28 and J is TRBJ1-3; D remains unclear. The CDR3 is made up of 16 amino acids. The V gene's germline CDR1 is MDHEN and CDR2 SYDVKM. Trimming took 2 bases from V and 2 from J, leaving 13 bases between them. CDR3 DNA: TGTGCCAGCAGTTTACGGGCAGGTCCCCCTGGAAACACCATATATTTT. It is translated as CASSLRAGPPGNTIYF.

This chain links TRBV4-1 with TRBJ1-1; a possible D gene is TRBD1 (6 bases). Germline loops: CDR1 MGHRA, CDR2 YSYEKL. The germline V and J ends were trimmed by 4 bases and 4 bases, with 19 bases remaining between them. CDR3 size: 16 residues. CDR3: CASSLRGGPPGTEAFF. The CDR3, as DNA: TGCGCCAGCAGCCTAAGGGGGGGGCCCCCGGGCACTGAAGCTTTCTTT.

The chain employs TRBV7-9 and TRBJ2-1; D call uncertain. V was trimmed by 1 base and J by 11 bases, leaving 9 bases between them. This CDR3 has 12 amino acids. The germline CDR1 and CDR2 sequences are SEHNR and FQNEAQ (reference sequence). The CDR3 protein is CASSLDGIKQFF. The CDR3 nucleotides read TGTGCCAGCAGCTTAGACGGTATTAAGCAGTTCTTC.

J is TRBJ2-7 and V is TRBV20-1, with 8 nucleotides matching TRBD1. The germline V gene has CDR1 DFQATT and CDR2 SNEGSKA (reference sequence). The V segment lost 3 bases and the J segment 5 bases; nucleotides outside the gene matches: 12. CDR3 size: 15 residues. The CDR3 bases are TGCAGTGCTAGTTCTTTGGGACAGGACCTTGACGAGCAGTACTTC. Amino acids: CSASSLGQDLDEQYF.

V and J are TRBV25-1 and TRBJ1-2; D unclear. The CDR3 is made up of 11 amino acids. CDR1 is MGHDK, CDR2 SYGVNS, per germline. Between the trimmed V and J ends, which lost 4 bases and 7 bases, there was a span of 7 bases. The DNA of the CDR3 is TGTGCCAGCAGTGCCACCATTGGCTACACCTTC. Translated: CASSATIGYTF.

The chain joins TRBV2 to TRBJ1-6, with D possibly TRBD1 on 5 matching bases. Per the germline V gene, CDR1 is SNHLY and CDR2 is FYNNEI. Trimming stripped 3 bases from V and 19 bases from J, with 13 bases between. There are 11 residues in the CDR3. The CDR3 sequence is CASSEGTGGHF. CDR3 nucleotides: TGTGCCAGCAGTGAGGGGACCGGGGGTCACTTT.

The gene calls are TRBV19 and TRBJ1-5; TRBD1 aligns across 12 bases. This CDR3 region has 15 residues. Germline CDR1 and CDR2: LNHDA and SQIVND (reference sequence). The ends lost 3 bases at V and 11 bases at J; junction bases unmatched: 8. This CDR3 reads CASSILGTGGRTQHF. The CDR3 coding sequence is TGTGCCAGTAGTATCTTAGGGACAGGGGGCAGAACCCAGCATTTT.